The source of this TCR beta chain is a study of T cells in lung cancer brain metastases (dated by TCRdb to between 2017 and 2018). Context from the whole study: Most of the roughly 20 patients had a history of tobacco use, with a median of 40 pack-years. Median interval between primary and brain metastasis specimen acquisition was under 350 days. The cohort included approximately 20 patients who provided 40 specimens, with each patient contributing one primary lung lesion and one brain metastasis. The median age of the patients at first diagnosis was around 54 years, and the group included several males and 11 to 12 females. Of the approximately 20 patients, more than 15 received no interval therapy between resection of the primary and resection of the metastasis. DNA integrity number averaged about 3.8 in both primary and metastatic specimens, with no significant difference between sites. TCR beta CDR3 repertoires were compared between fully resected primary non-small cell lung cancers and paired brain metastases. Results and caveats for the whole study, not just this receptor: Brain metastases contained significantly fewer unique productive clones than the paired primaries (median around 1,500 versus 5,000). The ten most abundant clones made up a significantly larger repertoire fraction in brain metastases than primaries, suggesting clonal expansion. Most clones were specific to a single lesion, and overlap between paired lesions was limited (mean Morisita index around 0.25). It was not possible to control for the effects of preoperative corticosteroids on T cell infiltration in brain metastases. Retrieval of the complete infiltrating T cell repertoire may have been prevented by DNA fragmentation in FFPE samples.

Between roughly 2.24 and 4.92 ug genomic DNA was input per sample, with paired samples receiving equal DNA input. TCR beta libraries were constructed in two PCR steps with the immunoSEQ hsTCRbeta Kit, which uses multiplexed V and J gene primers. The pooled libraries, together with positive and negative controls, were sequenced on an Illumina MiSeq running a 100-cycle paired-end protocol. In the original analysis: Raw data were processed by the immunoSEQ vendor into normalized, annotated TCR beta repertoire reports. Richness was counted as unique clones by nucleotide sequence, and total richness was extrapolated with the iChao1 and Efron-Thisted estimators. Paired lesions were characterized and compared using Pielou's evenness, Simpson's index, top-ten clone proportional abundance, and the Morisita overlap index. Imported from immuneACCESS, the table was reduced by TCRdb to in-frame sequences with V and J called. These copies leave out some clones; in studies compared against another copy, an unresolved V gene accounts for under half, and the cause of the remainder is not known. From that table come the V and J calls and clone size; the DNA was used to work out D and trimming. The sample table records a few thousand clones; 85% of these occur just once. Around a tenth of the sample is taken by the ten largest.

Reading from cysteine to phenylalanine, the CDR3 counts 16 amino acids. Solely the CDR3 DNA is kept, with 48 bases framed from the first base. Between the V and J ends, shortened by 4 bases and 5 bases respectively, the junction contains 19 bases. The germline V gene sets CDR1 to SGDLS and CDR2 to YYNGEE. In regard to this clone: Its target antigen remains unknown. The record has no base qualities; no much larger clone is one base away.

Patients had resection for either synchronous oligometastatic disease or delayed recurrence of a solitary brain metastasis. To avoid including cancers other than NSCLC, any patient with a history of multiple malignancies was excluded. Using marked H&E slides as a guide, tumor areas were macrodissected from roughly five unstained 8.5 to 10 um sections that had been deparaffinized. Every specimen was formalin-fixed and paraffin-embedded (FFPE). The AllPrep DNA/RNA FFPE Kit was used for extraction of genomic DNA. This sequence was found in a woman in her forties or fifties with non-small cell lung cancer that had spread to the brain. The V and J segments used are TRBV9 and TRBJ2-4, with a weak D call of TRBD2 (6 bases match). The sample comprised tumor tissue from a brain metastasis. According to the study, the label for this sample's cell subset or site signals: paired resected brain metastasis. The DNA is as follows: TGTGCCAGCAGCCCAGTGGCGAACGGAGGGCAAAACATTCAGTACTTC. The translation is CASSPVANGGQNIQYF.